This entry features one T cell receptor (beta chain) sequence. Its target antigen remains unknown. The sample holds no much larger clone one base away, and base qualities are not on file. These data belong to a study of T cell changes during pregnancy in multiple sclerosis (dated by TCRdb to between 2018 and 2021). About the study as a whole: Changes in the T cell repertoire over the course of pregnancy were examined in this study in women with multiple sclerosis.

The library relied on the immunoSEQ multiplex PCR assay. TCRdb limited this immuneACCESS table to in-frame rearrangements with V and J called. A share of clones is missing; checked studies link under half to unresolved V genes, and the rest is unexplained. The sample includes about 51,000 clones, with 94% observed a single time. Around 0.6% of the sample is taken by the ten largest. The sample consisted of CD4+ T cells from peripheral blood mononuclear cells, taken in the second trimester of pregnancy. The origin of this receptor is a female donor with multiple sclerosis, enrolled in a pregnancy study.

The CDR3 region reads CASRRGASSSTDTQYF. The sequenced DNA is TGTGCCAGCAGGCGCGGGGCTAGCAGCTCCACAGATACGCAGTATTTT. The chain employs TRBV2 and TRBJ2-3; a weak D assignment points to TRBD2 (6 bases agree). Measured from the cysteine to the phenylalanine, the CDR3 is 16 residues long. Of all the DNA, just the CDR3 is kept, 48 bases in frame from base 1. From the germline V gene, CDR1 is SNHLY and CDR2 is FYNNEI. Relative to germline, V is 6 bases shorter and J is 2 bases shorter, with 18 bases between their ends.